The 25 T cell receptor beta chains below all came from one sample that was sequenced in a study of blood T cell repertoires in COVID-19. Profiling relied on immunoSEQ multiplex PCR, and the TCRdb table lists in-frame clones only, not all of them. The sample lists about 220,000 clones; around 84% were seen once. Sequencing was performed on peripheral blood. The receptors were gathered from a woman in her sixties or seventies who had recovered from COVID-19.

The chain joins TRBV5-4 to TRBJ1-6; the match to TRBD1 covers 9 bases. Germline V gives CDR1 SGHNT, CDR2 YYREEE (reference sequence). There are 17 residues in the CDR3. After removal of 1 base from V and 8 bases from J, the junction contained 10 bases not matched to a gene. CDR3 DNA sequence: TGTGCCAGCAGCTTGAACTCCGGGACAGGGCTTTATTCACCCCTCCACTTT. Translating it yields CASSLNSGTGLYSPLHF.

J is TRBJ2-3 and V is TRBV4-2; TRBD2 agrees at 12 bases. The CDR3 loop spans 17 amino acids. CDR1 is LGHNA and CDR2 is YNFKEQ in the germline V gene. With V trimmed by 4 bases and J by 0 bases, 5 bases remained unmatched. CDR3 sequence (DNA): TGTGCCAGCAGCCTCCGGACTAGCGGGGAGAGCACAGATACGCAGTATTTT. This sequence encodes CASSLRTSGESTDTQYF.

This chain uses TRBV29-1 with TRBJ1-2; perhaps TRBD1 as D (5 bases). Germline CDR1 reads SQVTM; CDR2 reads ANQGSEA. Trimming took off 3 bases at V and 2 bases at J, with 10 bases between the two ends. CDR3 length: 13 amino acids. This chain's CDR3 is CSVELTDNYGYTF. CDR3 sequence (DNA): TGCAGCGTTGAGCTGACAGACAACTATGGCTACACCTTC.

The rearrangement links TRBV10-3 to TRBJ1-2; 10 positions agree with TRBD1. Trimming cost V 7 bases and J 8 bases; bases outside gene matches: 10. Germline V gene lookup returns CDR1 ENHRY and CDR2 SYGVKD. This CDR3 has 14 residues. CDR3 region: CAIIQGQGTGGYTF. The CDR3 bases are TGTGCCATCATTCAGGGACAGGGGACGGGCGGCTACACCTTC.

The V and J genes are TRBV2 and TRBJ2-1; 9 bases match TRBD1. V was clipped by 9 bases and J by 3 bases; unmatched bases: 9. Germline CDR1 is SNHLY and CDR2 is FYNNEI. The CDR3 contains 15 residues. The CDR3 nucleotides read TGTGCCAGTGGAGGGGGACAGGGCTTCTACAATGAGCAGTTCTTC. Protein: CASGGGQGFYNEQFF.

The V call is TRBV6-2 or TRBV6-3, the J call TRBJ1-5; 7 positions match TRBD1. V gave up 5 bases and J gave up 1 base; unmatched junction bases: 5. Germline V CDR1 and CDR2: MNHEY, SVGEGT. The CDR3 is made up of 15 amino acids. CDR3 coding DNA: TGTGCCAGCAGTCAACCGGGACAGAGCAATCAGCCCCAGCATTTT. Its translation: CASSQPGQSNQPQHF.

V usage is TRBV18 and J usage is TRBJ2-5; 12 nucleotides agree with TRBD1. This CDR3 has 15 amino acids. The germline V gene encodes CDR1 KGHSH and CDR2 LQKENI. Trimming removed 4 bases from V and 3 bases from J; junction bases left unmatched: 3. The CDR3 sequence is CASSLGTGGEETQYF. CDR3 bases: TGTGCCAGCTCACTCGGGACAGGGGGCGAAGAGACCCAGTACTTC.

As to this clone: The same CDR3 can be traced to other DNA sequences in this sample. The V gene is TRBV14, the J gene TRBJ1-6; D ambiguous. Germline V lookup: CDR1 SGHDN, CDR2 FVKESK. CDR3 length: 14 amino acids. With 1 base removed from V and 10 bases from J, the gap between germline ends came to 11 bases. CDR3 in amino acids: CASSQGREYSPLHF. The CDR3 DNA sequence: TGTGCCAGCAGCCAAGGAAGGGAGTACTCACCCCTCCACTTT.

This chain joins TRBV7-3 and TRBJ2-1; maybe TRBD2 (6 bases). CDR1 and CDR2 (germline): SGHTA, FQGTGA. The CDR3 consists of 15 residues. Trimming shortened V by 1 base and J by 3 bases, and 10 bases separated the two germline ends. The chain's CDR3 is CASSLMAGYYNEQFF. In nucleotides, the CDR3 is TGTGCCAGCAGCTTAATGGCGGGGTACTACAATGAGCAGTTCTTC. The entire variable domain, with the rest obtained from reference TRBV7-3 and TRBJ2-1, is as follows: GAGVSQTPSNKVTEKGKYVELRCDPISGHTALYWYRQSLGQGPEFLIYFQGTGAADDSGLPNDRFFAVRPEGSVSTLKIQRTERGDSAVYLCASSLMAGYYNEQFFGPGTRLTVL.

The chain combines TRBV7-3 with TRBJ2-3, with 7 bases matching TRBD1. This CDR3 has 16 amino acids. The germline CDR1 and CDR2 sequences are SGHTA and FQGTGA. V shed 5 bases and J 2 bases; nucleotides not matched to a gene: 10. The DNA of the CDR3 is TGTGCCAGCAGCCCTAAACCGGGACAGCCCACAGATACGCAGTATTTT. This sequence encodes CASSPKPGQPTDTQYF. Supplemented by reference TRBV7-3 and TRBJ2-3, the full variable domain reads GAGVSQTPSNKVTEKGKYVELRCDPISGHTALYWYRQSLGQGPEFLIYFQGTGAADDSGLPNDRFFAVRPEGSVSTLKIQRTERGDSAVYLCASSPKPGQPTDTQYFGPGTRLTVL.

The chain joins TRBV4-1 to TRBJ2-2; no reliable D call. Germline CDR1 MGHRA, CDR2 YSYEKL. With 1 base removed from V and 2 bases from J, the gap between germline ends came to 5 bases. This CDR3 is built from 14 residues. The CDR3 loop reads CASSQVLNTGELFF. Written as DNA, the CDR3 is TGCGCCAGCAGCCAAGTTTTAAACACCGGGGAGCTGTTTTTT.

The genes are TRBV18 and TRBJ2-5, with TRBD2 as a possible D gene (6 bases). There are 14 residues in the CDR3. The V gene lost 6 bases and the J gene lost 5 bases, with 16 bases spanning the gap. The V gene's germline CDR1 is KGHSH and CDR2 LQKENI. CDR3 sequence (DNA): TGTGCCAGCTCTCCTGGGACCGCGGGGGAGACCCAGTACTTC. Amino acid sequence: CASSPGTAGETQYF.

The chain carries TRBV7-9 and TRBJ1-2; maybe TRBD1 (5 bases). Trimming cost V 3 bases and J 2 bases, with 16 bases left between them. CDR3 size: 16 residues. The germline V gene has CDR1 SEHNR and CDR2 FQNEAQ (reference sequence). The CDR3 nucleotides read TGTGCCAGCAGCTTTGGAGGCGGGGCGGAAAACTATGGCTACACCTTC. Its translation: CASSFGGGAENYGYTF.

The chain has TRBV6-2 or TRBV6-3 and TRBJ2-4, with 7 bases identical to TRBD1. The trim removed 4 bases at V and 4 bases at J, leaving 4 bases unmatched. The germline V gene encodes CDR1 MNHEY and CDR2 SVGEGT. This CDR3 region has 14 residues. The DNA for the CDR3 is TGTGCCAGCAGTTCCACAGGGGCGAAAAACATTCAGTACTTC. Translated: CASSSTGAKNIQYF.

V usage is TRBV19 and J usage is TRBJ1-5, with D perhaps TRBD1 (5 bases). The CDR3 consists of 13 residues. Germline values: CDR1 LNHDA, CDR2 SQIVND (reference sequence). The V end was cut by 4 bases, the J end by 7 bases, with 11 bases between. CDR3 nucleotides: TGTGCCAGTAGTAGTCGGGGGGAACAGCCCCAGCATTTT. Translation: CASSSRGEQPQHF.

Only one count was recorded for this clone. The chain links TRBV25-1 to TRBJ2-3; 8 bases align to TRBD1. This CDR3 comprises 18 residues. Germline trimming cut 3 bases from V and 2 bases from J; bases unmatched to any gene: 13. Germline lookup yields CDR1 MGHDK and CDR2 SYGVNS. CDR3 loop: CASSDRWTGCFYTDTQYF. The CDR3 coding sequence is TGTGCCAGCAGTGACCGTTGGACAGGGTGTTTCTACACAGATACGCAGTATTTT.

The chain joins TRBV12-3 or TRBV12-4 to TRBJ1-2; no clear D. The length of the CDR3 is 12 residues. The V gene lost 4 bases and the J gene lost 7 bases, with 10 bases spanning the gap. In DNA, the CDR3 is TGTGCCAGCAGTTCCCGGAGCGGTGGCTACACCTTC. This translates into CASSSRSGGYTF.

The chain uses TRBV7-9 and TRBJ1-2, with 8 positions matching TRBD1. V gave up 4 bases and J gave up 6 bases; unmatched junction bases: 10. The CDR3 covers 15 residues. Looked up from germline, CDR1 is SEHNR and CDR2 is FQNEAQ (reference sequence). The CDR3: CASSSLGQERNGYTF. CDR3 coding DNA: TGTGCCAGCAGCTCGTTGGGACAGGAGAGGAATGGCTACACCTTC.

This chain links TRBV5-4 with TRBJ1-2, with D perhaps TRBD1 (5 bases). The V and J ends lost 4 bases and 0 bases respectively, with 13 bases between them. The CDR3 totals 15 residues. The germline V gene encodes CDR1 SGHNT and CDR2 YYREEE (reference sequence). The CDR3, as DNA: TGTGCCAGCAGCCCGGGCCAGGGCACTAACTATGGCTACACCTTC. Translated, it gives CASSPGQGTNYGYTF. The whole variable domain, remainder taken from reference TRBV5-4 and TRBJ1-2, is ETGVTQSPTHLIKTRGQQVTLRCSSQSGHNTVSWYQQALGQGPQFIFQYYREEENGRGNFPPRFSGLQFPNYSSELNVNALELDDSALYLCASSPGQGTNYGYTFGSGTRLTVV.

This chain joins TRBV11-3 and TRBJ2-3; 8 positions match TRBD2. Trimming cost V 1 base and J 6 bases; bases outside gene matches: 0. The germline CDR1 and CDR2 sequences are SGHNT and YENEEA. The CDR3 spans 13 residues. This chain's CDR3 is CASSLGLADTQYF. The CDR3, as DNA: TGTGCCAGCAGCTTAGGACTAGCGGATACGCAGTATTTT.

This sequence joins TRBV19 and TRBJ2-7, with 7 nucleotides matching TRBD1. Trimming at V came to 10 bases and at J to 5 bases, leaving 11 bases not matched to a gene. The CDR3 extends over 13 amino acids. Germline V CDR1 and CDR2: LNHDA, SQIVND (reference sequence). CDR3: CATQEGARNEQYF. CDR3 sequence (DNA): TGTGCCACCCAAGAGGGGGCAAGAAACGAGCAGTACTTC. The full variable domain, its missing parts supplied by reference TRBV19 and TRBJ2-7, is DGGITQSPKYLFRKEGQNVTLSCEQNLNHDAMYWYRQDPGQGLRLIYYSQIVNDFQKGDIAEGYSVSREKKESFPLTVTSAQKNPTAFYLCATQEGARNEQYFGPGTRLTVT.

The chain has TRBV7-2 and TRBJ2-3; weak D call: TRBD2 (6 bases). Trimming took 4 bases from V and 5 from J, leaving 16 bases between them. Germline values: CDR1 SGHTA, CDR2 FQGNSA. This CDR3 comprises 15 residues. Here the CDR3 DNA reads TGTGCCAGCAGCTACCGGGACTTCAGGTTAGATACGCAGTATTTT. This codes for CASSYRDFRLDTQYF.

The genes are TRBV5-6 and TRBJ2-5; TRBD1 matches at 7 bases. The CDR3 is made up of 15 amino acids. V trimming: 4 bases; J trimming: 4 bases; junction bases outside the gene matches: 10. Germline CDR1 is SGHDT and CDR2 is YYEEEE. DNA of the CDR3: TGTGCCAGCAGCCCCACAACAGGGGTCATAGAGACCCAGTACTTC. Protein sequence: CASSPTTGVIETQYF.

The J gene is TRBJ1-5, the V gene TRBV6-2 or TRBV6-3; D possibly corresponds to TRBD1 (6 bases). Germline assignment: CDR1 MNHEY and CDR2 SVGEGT. The CDR3 covers 15 residues. V was cut by 4 bases and J by 0 bases, with 10 bases left in between. The CDR3 DNA is TGTGCCAGCAGTTCGAGGGGGAGTAGCAATCAGCCCCAGCATTTT. The encoded protein is CASSSRGSSNQPQHF.

The chain recombines TRBV14 with TRBJ2-5; 13 nucleotides match TRBD2. Losses at the gene ends were 4 bases for V and 4 bases for J; bases not matched to a gene: 3. In germline, CDR1 is SGHDN, CDR2 FVKESK. CDR3 length equals 15 residues. CDR3 coding DNA: TGTGCCAGCAGCCCGAGACTAGCGGGGGGAGAGACCCAGTACTTC. Translating gives CASSPRLAGGETQYF.